This TCR beta chain was found in a study of T cells in localized non-small cell lung cancer. Study-wide findings and caveats: The appearance of a median roughly 61 of the top 100 tumor clones was seen in adjacent lung.

The protocol was immunoSEQ multiplex PCR, while the TCRdb copy is restricted to in-frame clones and leaves out a portion. The repertoire holds tens of thousands of clones, with 77% as singletons. Germline CDR1 MNHEY, CDR2 SVGAGI. Deletions cut 8 bases from V and 6 bases from J, with 22 bases between. CDR3 size: 15 residues. In regard to this clone: The antigen remains unidentified.

The TCR sequence derives from a man aged 40 to 75 with stage I squamous cell lung carcinoma. This specimen was peripheral blood, taken before any cancer treatment. The V and J genes are TRBV6-5 and TRBJ1-2, with D possibly TRBD1 on 6 matching bases. CDR3 sequence: CASRGAKGEKDGYTF. CDR3 coding DNA: TGTGCCAGCCGGGGGGCCAAGGGAGAAAAAGATGGCTACACCTTC.